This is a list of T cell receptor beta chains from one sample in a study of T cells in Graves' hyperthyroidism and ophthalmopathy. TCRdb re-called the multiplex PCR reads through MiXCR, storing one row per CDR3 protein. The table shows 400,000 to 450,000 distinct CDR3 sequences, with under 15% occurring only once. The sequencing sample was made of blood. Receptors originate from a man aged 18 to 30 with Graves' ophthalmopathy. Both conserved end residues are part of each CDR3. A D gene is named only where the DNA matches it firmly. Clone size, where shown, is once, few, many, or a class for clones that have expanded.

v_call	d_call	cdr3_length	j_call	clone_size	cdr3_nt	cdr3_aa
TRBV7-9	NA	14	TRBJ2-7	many	TGTGCCAGCAGCGACCGGGACACCCTCTACGAGCAGTACTTC	CASSDRDTLYEQYF
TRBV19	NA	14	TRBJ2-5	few	TGTGCCAGTAGTCCACGGACTATTGGAGAGACCCAGTACTTC	CASSPRTIGETQYF
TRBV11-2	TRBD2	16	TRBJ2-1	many	TGTGCCAGCAGCTTAGGGATTGGACTAGCTGACAATGAGCAGTTCTTC	CASSLGIGLADNEQFF
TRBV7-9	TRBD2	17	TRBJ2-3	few	TGTGCCAGCAGCTCGGTAGGACTAGCGGGAGCAACAGATACGCAGTATTTT	CASSSVGLAGATDTQYF
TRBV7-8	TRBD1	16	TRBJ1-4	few	TGTGCCAGCAGCACCCCCAGGACAGGAGTTAATGAAAAACTGTTTTTT	CASSTPRTGVNEKLFF
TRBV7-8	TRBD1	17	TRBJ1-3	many	TGTGCCAGCAGCTGGGGCAGGGGGCCAAGCTCTGGAAACACCATATATTTT	CASSWGRGPSSGNTIYF
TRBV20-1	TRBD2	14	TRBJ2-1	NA	TGCAGTGCTAGTATGGCGGGGGGATACAATGAGCAGTTCTTC	CSASMAGGYNEQFF
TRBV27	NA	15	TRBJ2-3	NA	TGTGCCAGCAGCATGGGCGTCTCAGGGTCAGATACGCAGTATTTT	CASSMGVSGSDTQYF
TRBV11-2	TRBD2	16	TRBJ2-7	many	TGTGCCAGCAGCTTAGATTTCGGACTAGGTAGTTACGAGCAGTACTTC	CASSLDFGLGSYEQYF
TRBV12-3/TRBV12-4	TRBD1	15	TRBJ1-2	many	TGTGCCAGCAGTGGGACAGGGGGTTATGAGTATGGCTACACCTTC	CASSGTGGYEYGYTF
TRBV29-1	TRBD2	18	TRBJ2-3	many	TGCAGCGCTAGAGGATGGGCTAGCGGGCCTAAAAGCACAGATACGCAGTATTTT	CSARGWASGPKSTDTQYF
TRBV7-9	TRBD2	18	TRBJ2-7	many	TGTGCCAGCAGCTTGAAACCTATCGCGGCGGGAGTTCTTGATGAGCAGTACTTC	CASSLKPIAAGVLDEQYF
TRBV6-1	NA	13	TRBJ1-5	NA	TGTGCCAGCAGTCAGGACATTTATCAGCCCCAGCATTTT	CASSQDIYQPQHF
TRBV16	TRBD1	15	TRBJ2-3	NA	TGTGCCAGCAGCCAATACTGGGGACAGCCAGATACGCAGTATTTT	CASSQYWGQPDTQYF
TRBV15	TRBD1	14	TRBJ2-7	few	TGTGCCACCAGCAGGGGGACAGGGTTTTACGAGCAGTACTTC	CATSRGTGFYEQYF
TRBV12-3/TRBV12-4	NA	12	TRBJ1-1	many	TGTGCCAGCAGACCCCCTTCCAGTGAAGCTTTCTTT	CASRPPSSEAFF
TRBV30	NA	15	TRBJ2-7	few	TGTGCCTGGAGTGTTCGGTGGGGGGACCTCTACGAGCAGTACTTC	CAWSVRWGDLYEQYF
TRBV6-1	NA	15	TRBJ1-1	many	TGTGCCAGCAGTGAAGGGTTCCGGCTGAACACTGAAGCTTTCTTT	CASSEGFRLNTEAFF
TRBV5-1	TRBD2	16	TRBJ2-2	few	TGCGCCAGCAGCCCTGGACTAGCGGGAGTAAACGGGGAGCTGTTTTTT	CASSPGLAGVNGELFF
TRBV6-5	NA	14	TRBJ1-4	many	TGTGCCAGCAGTTACGGGCAGGGGACTGAAAAACTGTTTTTT	CASSYGQGTEKLFF
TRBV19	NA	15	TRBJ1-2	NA	TGTGCCAGCGCAAGGTCAGCGACCCCCTCCTATGGCTACACCTTC	CASARSATPSYGYTF
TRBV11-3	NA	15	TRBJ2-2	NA	TGTGCCAGCAGCACCGGGGGCCGGAACACCGGGGAGCTGTTTTTT	CASSTGGRNTGELFF
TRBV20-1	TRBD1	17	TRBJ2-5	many	TGCAGTGCTAGAGTGGACAGGGGCCTCAGGGGGCAAGAGACCCAGTACTTC	CSARVDRGLRGQETQYF
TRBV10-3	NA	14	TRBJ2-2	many	TGTGCCATCACTCGGGACTTACTCACCGGGGAGCTGTTTTTT	CAITRDLLTGELFF
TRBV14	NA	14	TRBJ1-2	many	TGTGCCAGCAGCCAAGATTGGCAGGGGATTGGCTACACCTTC	CASSQDWQGIGYTF
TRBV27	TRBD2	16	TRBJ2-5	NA	TGTGCCAGCAGTTTCTCTATGACTAGCGCCCCAGAGACCCAGTACTTC	CASSFSMTSAPETQYF
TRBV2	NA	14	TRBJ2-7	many	TGTGCCAGCAGTGAATTAGCGGAGGTAATCGAGCAGTACTTC	CASSELAEVIEQYF
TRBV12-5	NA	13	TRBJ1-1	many	TGTGCTAGTGGTGCAGGGATTCTCACTGAAGCTTTCTTT	CASGAGILTEAFF
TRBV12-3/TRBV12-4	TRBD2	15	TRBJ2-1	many	TGTGCCAGCAGTTTAAGGCTAGCGGATTACAATGAGCAGTTCTTC	CASSLRLADYNEQFF
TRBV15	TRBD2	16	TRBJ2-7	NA	TGTGCCACCAGCAGCAGAACTAGCGGGAGTTCCTACGAGCAGTACTTC	CATSSRTSGSSYEQYF
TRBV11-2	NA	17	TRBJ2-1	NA	TGTGCCAGCAGCATACGAGCCGGGACAAGTAGTTACAATGAGCAGGTCTTC	CASSIRAGTSSYNEQVF
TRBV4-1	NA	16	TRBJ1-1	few	TGCGCCAGCAGCCGTCGGCAGGACCGCCCGAACACTGAAGCTTTCTTT	CASSRRQDRPNTEAFF
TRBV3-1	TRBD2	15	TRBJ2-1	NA	TGTGCCAGCAGCCAAGATAGCGGGAGGTACAATGAGCAGTTCTTC	CASSQDSGRYNEQFF
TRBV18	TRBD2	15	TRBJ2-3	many	TGTGCCAGCTCACCTCCCCTAGCGGGCACAGATACGCAGTATTTT	CASSPPLAGTDTQYF
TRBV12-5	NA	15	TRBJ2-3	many	TGTGCTAGTGGCGGACTCTACCGGGACACAGATACGCAGTATTTT	CASGGLYRDTDTQYF
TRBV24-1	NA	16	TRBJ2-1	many	TGTGCCACCAGTGATTCCGAACGAGCGGCCGAGAATGAGCAGTTCTTC	CATSDSERAAENEQFF
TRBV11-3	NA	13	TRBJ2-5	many	TGTGCCAGCAGCCCCCAGACCCAAGAGACCCAGTACTTC	CASSPQTQETQYF
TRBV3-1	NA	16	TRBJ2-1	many	TGTGCCAGCAGCCCCCCCGGGACCCTCACGTCCGATGAGCAGTTCTTC	CASSPPGTLTSDEQFF
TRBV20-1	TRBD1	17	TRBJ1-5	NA	TGCAGTGCTAGAACCAACAGGGGGCGTGAAAGCAATCAGCCCCAGCATTTT	CSARTNRGRESNQPQHF
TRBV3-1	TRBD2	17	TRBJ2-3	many	TGTGCCAGCAGCCAGGCCAGGGGCGGGAGGGAGCAGGATACGCAGTATTTT	CASSQARGGREQDTQYF
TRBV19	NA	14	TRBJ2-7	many	TGTGCCAGTAGTATTGGGACTCTTCCCTACGAGCAGTACTTC	CASSIGTLPYEQYF
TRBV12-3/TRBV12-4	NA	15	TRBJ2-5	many	TGTGCCAGCAGCCTAGGAGGATTAGCGTGGGAGACCCAGTACTTC	CASSLGGLAWETQYF
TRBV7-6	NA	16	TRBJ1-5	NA	TGTGCCAGCAGCTTATTGGGGCAGGGCTCAGATCAGCCCCAGCATTTT	CASSLLGQGSDQPQHF
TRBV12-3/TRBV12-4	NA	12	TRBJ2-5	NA	TGTCCCAGCAGTTTGCGGGAAGAGACCCAGTACTTC	CPSSLREETQYF
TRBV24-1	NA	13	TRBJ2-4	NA	TGTGCCACCAGTGATTGGGACGGCAACATTCAGTACTTC	CATSDWDGNIQYF
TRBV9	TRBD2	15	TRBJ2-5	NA	TGTGCCAGCAGCGTAGAAGCGGGAGTGGAAAAGACCCAGTACTTC	CASSVEAGVEKTQYF
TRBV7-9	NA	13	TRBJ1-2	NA	TGTGCCAGCAGTCCAGGATCCGGCTATGGCTACACCTTC	CASSPGSGYGYTF
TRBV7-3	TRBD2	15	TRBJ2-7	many	TGTGCCAGCAGCTACGGTAGCGGGTTTAGCTACGAGCAGTACTTC	CASSYGSGFSYEQYF
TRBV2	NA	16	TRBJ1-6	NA	TGTGCCAGCAGTGAAAGCGGGGGGATACTGGGTTCACCCCTCCACTTT	CASSESGGILGSPLHF
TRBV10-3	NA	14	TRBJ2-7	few	TGTGCCATCAACGGAGCGACAGGTTCCTACGAGCAGTACTTC	CAINGATGSYEQYF
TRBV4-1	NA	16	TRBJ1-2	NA	TGCGCCAGCAGCCAAGCGGACATCCGCTCCAAGGAAGGCTACACCTTC	CASSQADIRSKEGYTF
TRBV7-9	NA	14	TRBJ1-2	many	TGCGCCAGCAGCTTAGGGCAGGGCGGCTATGGCTACACCTTC	CASSLGQGGYGYTF
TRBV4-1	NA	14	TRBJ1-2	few	TGCGCCAGCAGCCCTAACAGGGTCGGGGTCGGCTACACCTTC	CASSPNRVGVGYTF
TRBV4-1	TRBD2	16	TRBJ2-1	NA	TGCGCCAGCAGCCAAGGGCTAGCGGGATCGGGAGGTGAGCAGTTCTTC	CASSQGLAGSGGEQFF
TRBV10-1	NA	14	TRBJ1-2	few	TGCGCCAGCAGTGATTTCGGGTCGAACTATGGCTACACCTTC	CASSDFGSNYGYTF
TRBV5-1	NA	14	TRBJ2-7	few	TGCGCCAGCAGCTTGGCCCCAACAGCCTCCGAGCAGTACTTC	CASSLAPTASEQYF
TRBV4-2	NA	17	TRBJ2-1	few	TGTGCCAGCAGCCATAACCTTGCCTCCCCCGGGCACAATGAGCAGTTCTTC	CASSHNLASPGHNEQFF
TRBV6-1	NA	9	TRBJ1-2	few	TGTGCCGTTGAAGGTGGCTACACCTTC	CAVEGGYTF
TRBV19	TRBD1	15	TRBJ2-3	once	TGTGCCAGTAGTATAGGACCCACAGGGGGAGATACGCAGTATTTT	CASSIGPTGGDTQYF